This T cell receptor (beta chain) derives from a study of shared clonotypes between healthy human individuals. Overall study: The plates for each donor numbered three CD4 naive, three CD4 memory, two CD8 naive and one CD8 memory. Regarding the study as a whole: Few donors restricted represented genetic and exposure-history diversity.

As regards this clone: What it binds is not known.

TCRdb's copy holds only in-frame clones and misses some; the assay was immunoSEQ multiplex PCR. Among about a million clones, about 70% were seen once, and the ten largest hold about 1.5%. Material: memory CD4+ T cells sorted from blood. The subset was: CD45RA-negative fraction. The clonotype originates from a young man in good health.

CDR3 in amino acids: CASSVDPNRNTEAFF. CDR3 nucleotides: TGTGCCAGCAGCGTAGACCCTAATCGAAACACTGAAGCTTTCTTT. The V gene is TRBV9, the J gene TRBJ1-1, with D hard to call. V was pared by 0 bases and J by 2 bases, with 11 bases between. In germline, CDR1 is SGDLS, CDR2 YYNGEE. The length of the CDR3 is 15 residues. The entire variable domain, with the rest obtained from reference TRBV9 and TRBJ1-1, is as follows: DSGVTQTPKHLITATGQRVTLRCSPRSGDLSVYWYQQSLDQGLQFLIQYYNGEERAKGNILERFSAQQFPDLHSELNLSSLELGDSALYFCASSVDPNRNTEAFFGQGTRLTVV.